These 22 T cell receptor beta chains were sequenced from one sample in a study of breast tumors, draining lymph nodes, adjacent tissues. The lymph nodes were axillary draining lymph nodes from breast cancer patients. MiXCR was run by TCRdb on the multiplex PCR reads, yielding one entry per CDR3 protein. Of some 100,000 distinct CDR3 sequences listed, around 20% are singletons. Sequences were obtained from axillary lymph node tissue. The receptors originated from a female donor with breast cancer. Some clones in this sample may be carry-over from other donors' samples.

In regard to this clonotype: One base away lies a much larger clone, so this may be a sequencing read error. The J gene is TRBJ2-3, the V gene TRBV5-6; 15 nucleotides align to TRBD2. Looked up from germline, CDR1 is SGHDT and CDR2 is YYEEEE. CDR3 size: 17 residues. The V segment lost 0 bases and the J segment 5 bases; nucleotides outside the gene matches: 4. CDR3 loop: CASSLAGLAGGGDTQYF. The CDR3 nucleotides read TGTGCCAGCAGCTTGGCTGGACTAGCGGGAGGGGGAGATACGCAGTATTTT.

This clonotype was seen ten or more times. The chain recombines TRBV19 with TRBJ1-6; no clear D. Trimming stripped 6 bases from V and 7 bases from J, with 16 bases between. The CDR3 is made up of 15 amino acids. Germline values: CDR1 LNHDA, CDR2 SQIVND (reference sequence). CDR3 bases: TGTGCCAGTAGGTCGAGGTTGGGCGAGAATTCACCCCTCCACTTT. Its translation: CASRSRLGENSPLHF.

This clonotype was detected ten times or more. This rearrangement joins TRBV7-2 to TRBJ2-7; TRBD1 aligns across 8 bases. Germline CDR1 and CDR2: SGHTA and FQGNSA. V lost 5 bases to trimming and J lost 0 bases; unmatched junction nucleotides: 9. The CDR3 totals 16 residues. The CDR3 loop reads CASSHPRDRSSYEQYF. CDR3 DNA: TGTGCCAGCAGCCATCCGAGGGACAGGAGCTCCTACGAGCAGTACTTC.

To note about this clonotype: A much larger clonotype is one base distant, so this may be a read error. V is TRBV19 and J is TRBJ2-1; either TRBD1 or TRBD2 may fit D (6 bases each). V was trimmed by 4 bases and J by 0 bases, leaving 19 bases between them. The CDR3 spans 18 residues. CDR1 is LNHDA, CDR2 SQIVND, per germline (reference sequence). CDR3 in DNA: TGTGCCAGTAGTAATGGGGGGCGTTGGGGGAACTCCTACAATGAGCAGTTCTTC. Encoded protein: CASSNGGRWGNSYNEQFF.

A note on this clonotype: Being one base from a much bigger clone, this may be a read error. This chain connects TRBV30 to TRBJ2-3; 10 bases are shared with TRBD2. Germline V lookup: CDR1 GTSNPN, CDR2 SVGIG (reference sequence). The CDR3 runs 13 residues. V gave up 6 bases and J gave up 5 bases; unmatched junction bases: 5. This chain's CDR3 is CACGASGRDTQYF. CDR3 nucleotides: TGTGCCTGCGGCGCTAGCGGGAGAGATACGCAGTATTTT.

This clonotype was observed a few times. This could be a read error, since a much larger clone is one nucleotide away. The gene calls are TRBV20-1 and TRBJ2-1; 8 bases agree with TRBD1. This CDR3 region has 14 residues. After removal of 4 bases from V and 15 bases from J, the junction contained 17 bases not matched to a gene. The germline V gene has CDR1 DFQATT and CDR2 SNEGSKA (reference sequence). CDR3 nucleotides: TGCAGTGCTACAGGACAGGGACTTACAGGGGTGCGGTTCTTC. Protein: CSATGQGLTGVRFF.

Points on this clonotype: Because the CDR3 is missing its conserved closing phenylalanine or tryptophan, this is likely a read error. The V and J genes are TRBV29-1 and TRBJ2-7, with D maybe TRBD2 (6 bases). This CDR3 comprises 16 residues. Germline CDR1 SQVTM, CDR2 ANQGSEA. Trimming took 7 bases from V and 2 from J, leaving 24 bases between them. The CDR3 DNA is TGCAGCGCCTCTACTCCCCAGGAGGGTTTGCCCTACGAGCAGTACCTC. Its protein product is CSASTPQEGLPYEQYL.

This chain joins TRBV2 and TRBJ2-7; D not resolved. The CDR3 contains 15 residues. V lost 3 bases and J 0 bases, leaving 12 bases between the germline ends. Germline CDR1 reads SNHLY; CDR2 reads FYNNEI. CDR3 nucleotide sequence: TGTGCCAGCAGTGATGGCACCCCGAGCTCCTACGAGCAGTACTTC. It is translated as CASSDGTPSSYEQYF.

This clonotype occurred many times. The J gene is TRBJ2-1, the V gene TRBV2; a possible D gene is TRBD2 (6 bases). Trimming stripped 8 bases from V and 4 bases from J, with 12 bases between. CDR3 length equals 13 residues. Germline V gene lookup returns CDR1 SNHLY and CDR2 FYNNEI. CDR3 residues: CASSGVSYNEQFF. Here the CDR3 DNA reads TGTGCCAGCTCGGGGGTTTCGTACAATGAGCAGTTCTTC. Combining the CDR3 with reference TRBV2 and TRBJ2-1 gives the whole variable domain EPEVTQTPSHQVTQMGQEVILRCVPISNHLYFYWYRQILGQKVEFLVSFYNNEISEKSEIFDDQFSVERPDGSNFTLKIRSTKLEDSAMYFCASSGVSYNEQFFGPGTRLTVL.

The rearrangement links TRBV18 to TRBJ1-6, with 7 bases lining up with TRBD1. The CDR3 runs to 15 residues. Per germline, CDR1 KGHSH and CDR2 LQKENI. The J segment lost 9 bases and the V segment lost 1 base, leaving 6 bases of the junction unmatched. CDR3 coding DNA: TGTGCCAGCTCACCACGGAGGGGGCTGGGTTCACCCCTCCACTTT. It translates to CASSPRRGLGSPLHF.

This clonotype occurred many times. The chain is built from TRBV19 and TRBJ2-2, with no clear D. This CDR3 contains 11 residues. Germline-derived CDR1 and CDR2 are LNHDA and SQIVND (reference sequence). Trimming took off 6 bases at V and 3 bases at J, with 2 bases between the two ends. DNA of the CDR3: TGTGCCAGTAGGGACACCGGGGAGCTGTTTTTT. Residues: CASRDTGELFF.

This clonotype was counted ten times or more. The rearrangement uses TRBV6-1 and TRBJ1-2; TRBD1 might be the D (6 bases). Germline assignment: CDR1 MNHNS and CDR2 SASEGT. Trimming cost V 7 bases and J 1 base, with 16 bases left between them. The CDR3 runs to 15 residues. The CDR3 reads CASNEGGAGNYGYTF. The CDR3 DNA is TGTGCCAGCAACGAAGGGGGGGCAGGTAACTATGGCTACACCTTC.

The table lists this clonotype with many counts. The CDR3 protein is CASSLVRGTNEKLFF. CDR3 DNA: TGTGCCAGCAGCTTAGTGAGGGGAACTAATGAAAAACTGTTTTTT. This chain joins TRBV7-9 and TRBJ1-4, with D maybe TRBD1 (5 bases). CDR1 is SEHNR and CDR2 is FQNEAQ in the germline V gene (reference sequence). The CDR3 contains 15 residues. V lost 1 base to trimming and J lost 1 base, with 7 bases between them.

This clonotype was detected ten times or more. V and J are TRBV7-4 and TRBJ2-3; D might be TRBD2 (6 bases). Trimming cost V 5 bases and J 0 bases, with 15 bases left between them. Germline V gives CDR1 SGHVT, CDR2 SQSDAQ. The CDR3 has 16 residues. The CDR3 is CASSRQSGSSTDTQYF. CDR3 nucleotides: TGTGCCAGCAGCCGTCAAAGCGGGTCTAGCACAGATACGCAGTATTTT.

At least ten counts were recorded for this clonotype. This chain uses TRBV20-1 with TRBJ2-3; 8 nucleotides line up with TRBD1. The CDR3 runs 16 residues. Germline V gene lookup returns CDR1 DFQATT and CDR2 SNEGSKA (reference sequence). The trim removed 0 bases at V and 1 base at J, leaving 6 bases unmatched. As DNA, the CDR3 is TGCAGTGCTAGAGAAAGGACAGGGTGGGGCACAGATACGCAGTATTTT. This sequence encodes CSARERTGWGTDTQYF.

This clonotype was seen many times. The chain joins TRBV9 to TRBJ1-5, with D unresolved. The CDR3 is 13 amino acids. The germline gives CDR1 SGDLS, CDR2 YYNGEE. V was cut by 2 bases and J by 3 bases, with 6 bases left in between. CDR3 sequence (DNA): TGTGCCAGCAGCGTGTCAACCAATCAGCCCCAGCATTTT. Translation: CASSVSTNQPQHF.

This clonotype ranks as medium-sized. The chain couples TRBV12-3 or TRBV12-4 to TRBJ2-7, with a weak D call TRBD2 (7 bases). The CDR3 spans 14 residues. The V end was cut by 4 bases, the J end by 2 bases, with 12 bases between. DNA for the CDR3: TGTGCCAGCAGTTCCGACGGGGGGCCCTACGAGCAGTACTTC. This translates into CASSSDGGPYEQYF.

J is TRBJ2-3 and V is TRBV5-4; no reliable D call. CDR3 length: 13 amino acids. Germline-derived CDR1 and CDR2 are SGHNT and YYREEE (reference sequence). Trimming removed 4 bases at V and 0 bases at J, with 6 bases between. CDR3 sequence: CASSNRSTDTQYF. The CDR3 DNA reads TGTGCCAGCAGCAACCGGAGCACAGATACGCAGTATTTT.

This clonotype was counted at least ten times. V usage is TRBV7-8 and J usage is TRBJ2-1, with D unresolved. This CDR3 is built from 14 residues. The germline V and J ends were trimmed by 5 bases and 7 bases, with 15 bases remaining between them. Germline CDR1 is SGHVS and CDR2 is FQNEAQ. This CDR3 reads CASSALFPANEQFF. The CDR3 DNA is TGTGCCAGCAGCGCCCTCTTCCCAGCAAATGAGCAGTTCTTC.

This clonotype has at least ten counts. The chain uses TRBV18 and TRBJ2-7; the D is unclear. The CDR3 is made up of 11 amino acids. Germline V gives CDR1 KGHSH, CDR2 LQKENI. V gave up 2 bases and J gave up 6 bases, with 5 bases separating them. CDR3 sequence reads: CASSPETEQYF. CDR3 DNA sequence: TGTGCCAGCTCACCAGAGACCGAGCAGTACTTC.

This clonotype was counted at least ten times. The chain is built from TRBV11-2 and TRBJ2-1; 9 bases match TRBD2. Germline assignment: CDR1 SGHAT and CDR2 FQNNGV. This CDR3 is 16 amino acids long. With V trimmed by 6 bases and J by 6 bases, 12 bases remained unmatched. The CDR3 DNA sequence: TGTGCCAGCAGTAGTGACGCAGGACTAGCGTCCAATGAGCAGTTCTTC. It specifies CASSSDAGLASNEQFF.

The rearrangement uses TRBV20-1 and TRBJ1-2; D possibly corresponds to TRBD1 (6 bases). V was shortened by 6 bases and J by 7 bases, with 21 bases between the two germline ends. Germline V gives CDR1 DFQATT, CDR2 SNEGSKA (reference sequence). The CDR3 has 14 amino acids. CDR3 sequence (DNA): TGCAGTGCCCAAACGGGGGGCAGGGCGGGTGGCTACACCTTC. It specifies CSAQTGGRAGGYTF.